Presented here are 8 T cell receptor beta chains from one specimen sequenced in a study of T-cell reconstitution after alpha-beta-depleted transplantation in children. Preparation of the TCRbeta library involved a method that used unique molecular identifiers. Via MiXCR, TCRdb re-called the PCR reads, giving one row per CDR3 protein. The table lists about 27,000 distinct CDR3 sequences, roughly a sixth of them singletons. Sequences were derived from PBMCs, mostly from graft donor cells, sampled 60 days after TCRalphabeta/CD19-depleted stem cell transplant. All receptors come from a male patient aged 2 to 10 who had a stem cell transplant for acute lymphoblastic leukemia, so the T cells may come from the graft donor.

This clonotype has just a few counts. The DNA of the CDR3 is TGCGCCAGCAGCCAGGGCGTGCTAGCGGGGGCCAAGGCGGGGGATACGCAGTATTTT. Its protein product is CASSQGVLAGAKAGDTQYF. This sequence joins TRBV4-3 and TRBJ2-3; 10 bases align to TRBD2. Germline V gives CDR1 LGHNA, CDR2 YSLEER. CDR3 length equals 19 residues. V lost 3 bases to trimming and J lost 6 bases; unmatched junction nucleotides: 18.

This clonotype was seen many times. The rearrangement uses TRBV20-1 and TRBJ2-3; TRBD2 aligns across 12 bases. V trimming: 7 bases; J trimming: 3 bases; junction bases outside the gene matches: 14. Per the germline V gene, CDR1 is DFQATT and CDR2 is SNEGSKA (reference sequence). The CDR3 consists of 17 residues. CDR3 region: CSGLVTSGGPRTDTQYF. In DNA, the CDR3 is TGCAGTGGCTTGGTAACTAGCGGGGGGCCGAGGACAGATACGCAGTATTTT.

This sequence joins TRBV27 and TRBJ2-3; tentatively, D is TRBD1 or TRBD2 (5 bases each). The CDR3 has 13 amino acids. Germline V CDR1 and CDR2: MNHEY, SMNVEV (reference sequence). Trimming pared 3 bases from V and 6 bases from J, leaving 10 bases between. The CDR3 region is CASSLGEGDTQYF. CDR3 nucleotide sequence: TGTGCCAGCAGTTTGGGGGAAGGGGATACGCAGTATTTT.

The sample holds a few counts of this clonotype. The rearrangement links TRBV28 to TRBJ1-1; a possible D gene is TRBD1 (5 bases). The CDR3 has 12 residues. The V end lost 6 bases, the J end lost 5 bases, and 10 bases lay between the germline ends. The V gene's germline CDR1 is MDHEN and CDR2 SYDVKM. In DNA, the CDR3 is TGTGCCAGCAGCTACGGGGGAACTGAAGCTTTCTTT. It encodes CASSYGGTEAFF.

The chain has TRBV11-1 and TRBJ2-3; 7 nucleotides match TRBD2. The germline V gene has CDR1 SGHAT and CDR2 FQDESV (reference sequence). Unmatched junction bases numbered 7, after V lost 4 bases and J lost 0 bases. CDR3 length: 16 amino acids. Written as DNA, the CDR3 is TGTGCCAGCAGCTACCAAGCGGGAACTAGCACAGATACGCAGTATTTT. Translated: CASSYQAGTSTDTQYF.

This chain links TRBV20-1 with TRBJ2-3; D remains unclear. V was clipped by 3 bases and J by 2 bases, with 15 bases between them. Looked up from germline, CDR1 is DFQATT and CDR2 is SNEGSKA (reference sequence). The CDR3 length is 15 residues. The CDR3 loop reads CSASAWVWLTDTQYF. The DNA for the CDR3 is TGCAGTGCTAGTGCCTGGGTATGGCTCACAGATACGCAGTATTTT.

This chain links TRBV18 with TRBJ1-4; no clear D. Germline V gives CDR1 KGHSH, CDR2 LQKENI. The CDR3 loop spans 14 amino acids. Trimming stripped 5 bases from V and 0 bases from J, with 7 bases between. The chain's CDR3 is CASSKPSTNEKLFF. CDR3 coding DNA: TGTGCCAGCTCAAAACCATCAACTAATGAAAAACTGTTTTTT.

This clonotype has just a few counts. This chain connects TRBV2 to TRBJ2-7; D perhaps matches TRBD1 (5 bases). The CDR3 runs to 12 residues. The germline V and J ends were trimmed by 6 bases and 4 bases, with 10 bases remaining between them. Germline V gene sequence: CDR1 SNHLY, CDR2 FYNNEI. This CDR3 is CASSSRGYEQYF. Here the CDR3 DNA reads TGTGCCAGCAGCTCTAGGGGATACGAGCAGTACTTC.